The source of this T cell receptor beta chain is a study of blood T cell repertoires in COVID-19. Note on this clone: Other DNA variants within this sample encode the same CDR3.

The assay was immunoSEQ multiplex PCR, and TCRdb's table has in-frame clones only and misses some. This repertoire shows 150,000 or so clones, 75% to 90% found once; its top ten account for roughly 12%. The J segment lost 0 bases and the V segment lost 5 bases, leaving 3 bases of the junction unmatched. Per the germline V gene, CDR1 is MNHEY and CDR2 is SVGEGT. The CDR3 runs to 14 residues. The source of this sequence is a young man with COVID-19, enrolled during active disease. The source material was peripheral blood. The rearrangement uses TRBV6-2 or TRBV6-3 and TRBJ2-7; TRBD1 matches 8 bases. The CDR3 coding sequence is TGTGCCAGCAGTCGGACAGGGAGCTCCTACGAGCAGTACTTC. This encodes CASSRTGSSYEQYF.